The subject of this entry is one TCR beta chain. Antigen specificity is unknown. The data were obtained in a study of cytomegalovirus exposure and HLA in healthy donors. About the research overall: According to later analysis, the same platform produced the approximately 130 validation and 666 first-cohort repertoires.

Germline CDR1 and CDR2: MGHRA and YSYEKL. With 4 bases clipped from V and 7 bases from J, the junction kept 5 bases outside the gene matches. This CDR3 has 15 residues. Notes on the study in general: TCR sequences were mostly rare, though some public TCRs occurred in many donors.

Clones were sequenced by immunoSEQ multiplex PCR, and TCRdb holds only the in-frame ones, with some missing. Seen here are 220,000 or so clones, approximately 87% observed once, and the top ten hold roughly 6%. The sequence derives from a woman aged 18-29 years in good health and CMV-seronegative. The chain recombines TRBV4-1 with TRBJ2-2; 11 bases fit TRBD2. Sequencing was performed on PBMCs. The CDR3 DNA reads as TGCGCCAGCAGCCGTAGCGGGAGGGTAGACGGGGAGCTGTTTTTT. Residues: CASSRSGRVDGELFF.